The present entry profiles one TCR beta chain with its context. Its antigen is not known. The sample originates from a study of cytomegalovirus exposure and HLA in healthy donors. About the study: Prior work identified more than 90 million unique TCR beta sequences in 150 million to 200 million T cells. Study-wide results and limits: Accounts indicate the classifier identified cytomegalovirus status with strong specificity and sensitivity.

PCR used 60 Vbeta primers and 13 Jbeta primers. TCRdb's table, derived via immunoSEQ multiplex PCR, lists solely in-frame clones and lacks some. This sample has a few hundred thousand clones, with roughly 80% found just once. At the time of sampling, donors were nominally healthy, though unrecorded immune exposures were likely. The receptor was isolated from a middle-aged man in good health and CMV-seronegative. Sequenced material: PBMCs.

As DNA, the CDR3 is TGTGCCAGCAGTTACAGGGGGCTCATGAACACTGAAGCTTTCTTT. Protein sequence: CASSYRGLMNTEAFF. V and J are TRBV2 and TRBJ1-1, with 9 positions matching TRBD1. CDR1 is SNHLY and CDR2 is FYNNEI in the germline V gene. Germline trimming cut 5 bases from V and 0 bases from J; bases unmatched to any gene: 4. The CDR3 totals 15 residues. Based on the CDR3 plus reference TRBV2 and TRBJ1-1, the full variable domain is EPEVTQTPSHQVTQMGQEVILRCVPISNHLYFYWYRQILGQKVEFLVSFYNNEISEKSEIFDDQFSVERPDGSNFTLKIRSTKLEDSAMYFCASSYRGLMNTEAFFGQGTRLTVV.